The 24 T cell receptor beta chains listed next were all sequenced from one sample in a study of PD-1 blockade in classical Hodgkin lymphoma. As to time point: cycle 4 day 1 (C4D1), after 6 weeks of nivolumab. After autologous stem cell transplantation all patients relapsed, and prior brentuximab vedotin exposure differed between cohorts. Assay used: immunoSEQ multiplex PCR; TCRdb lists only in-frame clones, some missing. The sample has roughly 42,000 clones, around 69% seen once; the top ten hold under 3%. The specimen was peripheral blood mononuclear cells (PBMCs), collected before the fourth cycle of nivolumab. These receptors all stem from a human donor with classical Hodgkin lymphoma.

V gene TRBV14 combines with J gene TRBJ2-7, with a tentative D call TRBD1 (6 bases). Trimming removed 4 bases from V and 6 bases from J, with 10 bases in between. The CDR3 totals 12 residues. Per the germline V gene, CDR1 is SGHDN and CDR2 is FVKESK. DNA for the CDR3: TGTGCCAGCAGCCGTGGGACAACCGAGCAGTACTTC. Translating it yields CASSRGTTEQYF.

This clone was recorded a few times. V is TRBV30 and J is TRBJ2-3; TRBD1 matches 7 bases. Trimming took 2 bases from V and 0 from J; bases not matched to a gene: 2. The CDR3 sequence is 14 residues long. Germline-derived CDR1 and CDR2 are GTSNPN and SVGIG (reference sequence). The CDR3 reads CAWSTTGSTDTQYF. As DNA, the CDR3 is TGTGCCTGGAGTACGACAGGGAGCACAGATACGCAGTATTTT. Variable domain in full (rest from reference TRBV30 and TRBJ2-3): SQTIHQWPATLVQPVGSPLSLECTVEGTSNPNLYWYRQAAGRGLQLLFYSVGIGQISSEVPQNLSASRPQDRQFILSSKKLLLSDSGFYLCAWSTTGSTDTQYFGPGTRLTVL.

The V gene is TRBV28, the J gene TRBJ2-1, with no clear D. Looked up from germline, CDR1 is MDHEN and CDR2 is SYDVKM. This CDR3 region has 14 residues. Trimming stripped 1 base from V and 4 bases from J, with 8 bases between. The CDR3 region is CASSLSADYNEQFF. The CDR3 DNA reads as TGTGCCAGCAGTTTATCGGCAGATTACAATGAGCAGTTCTTC.

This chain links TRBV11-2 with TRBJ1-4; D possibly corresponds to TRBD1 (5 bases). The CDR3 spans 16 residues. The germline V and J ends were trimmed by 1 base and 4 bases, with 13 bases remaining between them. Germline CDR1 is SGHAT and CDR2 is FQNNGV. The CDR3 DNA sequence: TGTGCCAGCAGCTTAGTTTTAGGGGCCTTTAATGAAAAACTGTTTTTT. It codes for CASSLVLGAFNEKLFF.

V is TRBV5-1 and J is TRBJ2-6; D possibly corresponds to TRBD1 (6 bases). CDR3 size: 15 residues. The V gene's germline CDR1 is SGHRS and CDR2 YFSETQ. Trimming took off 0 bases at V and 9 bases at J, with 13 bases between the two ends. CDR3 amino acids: CASSLEGDLDNVLTF. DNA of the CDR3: TGCGCCAGCAGCTTGGAGGGGGACCTCGACAACGTCCTGACTTTC.

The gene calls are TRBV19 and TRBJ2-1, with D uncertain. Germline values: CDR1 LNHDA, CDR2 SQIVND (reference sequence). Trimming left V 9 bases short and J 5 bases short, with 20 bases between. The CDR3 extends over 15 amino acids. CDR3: CASSTNPSSNNEQFF. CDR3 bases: TGTGCCAGCTCAACTAACCCCTCTTCCAACAATGAGCAGTTCTTC.

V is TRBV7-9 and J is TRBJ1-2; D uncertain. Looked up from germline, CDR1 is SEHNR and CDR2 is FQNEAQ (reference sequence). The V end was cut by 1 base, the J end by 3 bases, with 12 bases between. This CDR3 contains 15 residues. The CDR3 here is CASSLEVWAHYGYTF. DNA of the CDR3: TGTGCCAGCAGCTTAGAGGTCTGGGCCCACTATGGCTACACCTTC.

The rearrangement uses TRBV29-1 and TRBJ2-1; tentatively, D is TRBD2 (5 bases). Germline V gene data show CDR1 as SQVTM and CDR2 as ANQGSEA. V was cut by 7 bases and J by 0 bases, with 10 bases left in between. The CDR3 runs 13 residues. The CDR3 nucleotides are TGCAGCGGTGCCCGGGGCTCCTACAATGAGCAGTTCTTC. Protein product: CSGARGSYNEQFF.

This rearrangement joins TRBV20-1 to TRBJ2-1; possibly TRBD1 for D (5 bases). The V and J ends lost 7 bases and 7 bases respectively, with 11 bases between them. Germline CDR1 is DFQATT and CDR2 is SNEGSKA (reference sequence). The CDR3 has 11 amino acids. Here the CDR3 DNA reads TGCAGTGTTGAAACAGGTAATGAGCAGTTCTTC. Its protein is CSVETGNEQFF.

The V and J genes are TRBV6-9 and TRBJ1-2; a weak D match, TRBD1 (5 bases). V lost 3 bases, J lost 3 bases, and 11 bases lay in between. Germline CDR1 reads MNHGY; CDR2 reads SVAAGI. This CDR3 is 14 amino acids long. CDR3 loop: CASSYSEGDYGYTF. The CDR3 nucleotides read TGTGCCAGCAGTTACAGCGAAGGGGACTATGGCTACACCTTC.

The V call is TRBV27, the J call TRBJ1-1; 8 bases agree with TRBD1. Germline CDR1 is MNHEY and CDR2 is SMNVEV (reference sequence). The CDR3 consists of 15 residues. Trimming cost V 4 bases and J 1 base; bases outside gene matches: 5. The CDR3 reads CASSSQGARNTEAFF. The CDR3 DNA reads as TGTGCCAGCAGTTCTCAGGGGGCCAGGAACACTGAAGCTTTCTTT.

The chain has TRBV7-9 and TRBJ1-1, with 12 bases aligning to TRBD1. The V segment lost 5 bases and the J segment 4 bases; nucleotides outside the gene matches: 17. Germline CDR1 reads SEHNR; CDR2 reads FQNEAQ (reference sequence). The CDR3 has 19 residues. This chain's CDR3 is CASSPGGLGTGGWRTEAFF. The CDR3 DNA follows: TGTGCCAGCAGCCCCGGTGGGCTCGGGACAGGGGGCTGGCGCACTGAAGCTTTCTTT.

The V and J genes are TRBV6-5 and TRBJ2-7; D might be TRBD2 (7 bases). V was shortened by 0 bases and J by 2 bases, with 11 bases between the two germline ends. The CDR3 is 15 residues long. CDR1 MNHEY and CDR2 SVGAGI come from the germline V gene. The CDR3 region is CASSYSRGATYEQYF. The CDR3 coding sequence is TGTGCCAGCAGTTACTCTCGGGGGGCGACCTACGAGCAGTACTTC.

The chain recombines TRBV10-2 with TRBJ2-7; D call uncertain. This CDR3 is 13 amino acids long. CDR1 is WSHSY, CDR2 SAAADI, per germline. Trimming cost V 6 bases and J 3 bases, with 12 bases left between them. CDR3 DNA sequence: TGCGCCAGCAGCGATGACTGGGACTACGAGCAGTACTTC. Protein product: CASSDDWDYEQYF.

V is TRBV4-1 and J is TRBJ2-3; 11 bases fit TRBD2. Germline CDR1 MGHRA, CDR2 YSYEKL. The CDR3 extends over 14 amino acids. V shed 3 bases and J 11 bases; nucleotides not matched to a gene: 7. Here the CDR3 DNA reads TGCGCCAGCAGCCAGGTAGCGGGGGGGCCCCAGCAGTATTTT. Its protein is CASSQVAGGPQQYF.

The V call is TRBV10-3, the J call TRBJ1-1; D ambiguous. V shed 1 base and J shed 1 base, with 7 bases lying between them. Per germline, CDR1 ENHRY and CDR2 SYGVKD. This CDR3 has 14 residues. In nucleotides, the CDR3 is TGTGCCATCAGTGAGTTCAGTACGAACACTGAAGCTTTCTTT. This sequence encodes CAISEFSTNTEAFF.

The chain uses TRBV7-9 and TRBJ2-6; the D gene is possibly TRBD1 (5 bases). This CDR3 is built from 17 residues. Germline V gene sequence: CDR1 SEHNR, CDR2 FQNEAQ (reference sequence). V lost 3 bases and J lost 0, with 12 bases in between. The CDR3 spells CASSLGQDTSGANVLTF. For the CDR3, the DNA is TGTGCCAGCAGCTTGGGGCAGGACACCTCTGGGGCCAACGTCCTGACTTTC.

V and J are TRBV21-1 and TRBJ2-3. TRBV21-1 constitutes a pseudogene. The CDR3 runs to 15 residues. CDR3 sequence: CVSSPASRYTDTQYF. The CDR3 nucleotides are TGTGTCAGCAGTCCGGCGTCCCGATACACAGATACGCAGTATTTT.

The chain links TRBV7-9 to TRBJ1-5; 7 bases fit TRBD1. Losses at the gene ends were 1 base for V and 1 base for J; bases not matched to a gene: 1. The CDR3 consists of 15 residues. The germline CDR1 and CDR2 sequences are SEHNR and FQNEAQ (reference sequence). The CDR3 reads CASSLDRGSNQPQHF. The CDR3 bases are TGTGCCAGCAGCTTAGACAGGGGAAGCAATCAGCCCCAGCATTTT.

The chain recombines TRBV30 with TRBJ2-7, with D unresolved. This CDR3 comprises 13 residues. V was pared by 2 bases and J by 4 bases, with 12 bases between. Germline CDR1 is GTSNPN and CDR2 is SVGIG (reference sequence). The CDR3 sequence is CAWSLGSSYEQYF. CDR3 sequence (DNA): TGTGCCTGGAGTCTTGGTTCATCGTACGAGCAGTACTTC. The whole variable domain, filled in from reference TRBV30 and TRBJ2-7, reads SQTIHQWPATLVQPVGSPLSLECTVEGTSNPNLYWYRQAAGRGLQLLFYSVGIGQISSEVPQNLSASRPQDRQFILSSKKLLLSDSGFYLCAWSLGSSYEQYFGPGTRLTVT.

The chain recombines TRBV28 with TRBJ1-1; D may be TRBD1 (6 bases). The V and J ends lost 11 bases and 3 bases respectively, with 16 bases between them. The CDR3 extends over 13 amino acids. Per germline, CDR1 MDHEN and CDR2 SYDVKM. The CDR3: CAHWEGGDTEAFF. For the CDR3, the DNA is TGTGCCCACTGGGAGGGGGGAGACACTGAAGCTTTCTTT.

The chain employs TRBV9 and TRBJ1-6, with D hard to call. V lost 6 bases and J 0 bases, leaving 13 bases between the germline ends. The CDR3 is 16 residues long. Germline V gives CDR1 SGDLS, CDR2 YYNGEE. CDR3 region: CASTSETDSYNSPLHF. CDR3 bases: TGTGCCAGCACCTCAGAGACGGACTCCTATAATTCACCCCTCCACTTT.

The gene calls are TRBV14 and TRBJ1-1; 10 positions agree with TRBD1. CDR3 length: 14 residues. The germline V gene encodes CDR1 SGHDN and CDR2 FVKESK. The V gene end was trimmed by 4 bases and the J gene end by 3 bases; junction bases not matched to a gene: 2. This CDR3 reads CASSLDRGYTEAFF. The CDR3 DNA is TGTGCCAGCAGCCTGGACAGGGGGTACACTGAAGCTTTCTTT.

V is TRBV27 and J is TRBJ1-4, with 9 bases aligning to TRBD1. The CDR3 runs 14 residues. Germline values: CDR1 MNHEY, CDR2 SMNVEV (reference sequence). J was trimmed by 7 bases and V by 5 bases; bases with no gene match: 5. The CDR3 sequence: CASSKGTGIEKLFF. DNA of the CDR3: TGTGCCAGCAGTAAAGGGACAGGGATTGAAAAACTGTTTTTT.